This T cell receptor (beta chain) was sequenced in a study of CD4+ T cells in melanoma. Study conclusions and caveats: A reported correlation linked neoantigen-specific CD4+ T cells to CD8+, macrophage and B cell function.

Remarks on this clone: Its target is not known.

Here immunoSEQ multiplex PCR was the method, and the copy in TCRdb shows in-frame clones only, minus some. The sample gives 40,000 to 50,000 clones, approximately 92% of which show up once; 10% to 15% is in the top ten. Per the germline V gene, CDR1 is LGHNA and CDR2 is YSLEER. The CDR3 has 15 amino acids. The receptor comes from a human donor with melanoma. Input material: peripheral blood. The chain carries TRBV4-3 and TRBJ2-5; TRBD1 or TRBD2 may be the D gene (6 bases each). The DNA end is a closer match to TRBJ2-7, so the J assignment may be wrong. The CDR3 protein is CASSQAFRGPYEQYF. CDR3 sequence (DNA): TGCGCCAGCAGCCAAGCCTTTCGGGGGCCCTACGAGCAGTACTTC.